This T cell receptor (beta chain) was identified during a study of blood T cells in healthy people across ages. General study results and limits: A strong correlation was found between TCR beta diversity and the percentage of naive T cells.

Donors ranged from roughly 6 to 90 years old and were healthy Caucasians in Russia. The CDR3 is made up of 16 amino acids. Of note for this clonotype: Its antigen remains unidentified.

The second PCR ran about 7 to 12 cycles with a sample-barcoded 5' primer and J-beta primers. TCRdb redid the calling of the 5' RACE reads with MiXCR, one entry per CDR3 protein. The repertoire holds some 1,800,000 distinct CDR3 sequences, with about 39% as singletons. Sequencing used blood. The TCR originated in a human donor in good health. The chain recombines TRBV12-3 or TRBV12-4 with TRBJ2-5, with 11 positions matching TRBD2. The DNA end is a closer match to TRBJ2-7, so the J assignment may be wrong. This CDR3 reads CASSFWLAGGFYEQYF. The CDR3, as DNA: TGTGCCAGCAGTTTCTGGTTAGCGGGAGGGTTCTACGAGCAGTACTTC.